These 27 T cell receptor beta chains share one sample of origin, sequenced in a study of shared clonotypes between healthy human individuals. The repertoire was sequenced with immunoSEQ multiplex PCR; TCRdb's copy has only in-frame clones and lacks some. The sample has about 1 million clones; about three quarters are singletons. The sequencing input was memory CD4+ T cells sorted from blood. As to subset: CD45RA-negative fraction. Receptors were obtained from a man between 18 and 35 years old in good health.

CDR3 protein: CSVGYTYGTSGRPETQYF. CDR3 sequence (DNA): TGCAGCGTTGGTTACACTTACGGGACTAGCGGGCGCCCAGAGACCCAGTACTTC. The genes are TRBV29-1 and TRBJ2-5; the match to TRBD2 covers 12 bases. Germline V gene data show CDR1 as SQVTM and CDR2 as ANQGSEA. The CDR3 loop spans 18 amino acids. After removal of 4 bases from V and 4 bases from J, the junction contained 16 bases not matched to a gene.

The V and J genes are TRBV30 and TRBJ1-5; TRBD1 agrees at 7 bases. Germline assignment: CDR1 GTSNPN and CDR2 SVGIG (reference sequence). This CDR3 spans 15 amino acids. V gave up 0 bases and J gave up 6 bases; unmatched junction bases: 8. The CDR3, as DNA: TGTGCCTGGAGTGTAGGGCAGGGGGGAGGTCAGCCCCAGCATTTT. It yields the protein CAWSVGQGGGQPQHF.

V gene TRBV30 combines with J gene TRBJ1-5; 8 bases agree with TRBD1. V shed 2 bases, J shed 2 bases, and the junction held 2 bases outside the gene matches. The CDR3 spans 14 residues. Germline loops: CDR1 GTSNPN, CDR2 SVGIG (reference sequence). The CDR3 reads CAWSSTGGNQPQHF. The CDR3 DNA sequence: TGTGCCTGGAGTTCGACAGGGGGCAATCAGCCCCAGCATTTT. Full variable domain (remainder filled in from reference TRBV30 and TRBJ1-5): SQTIHQWPATLVQPVGSPLSLECTVEGTSNPNLYWYRQAAGRGLQLLFYSVGIGQISSEVPQNLSASRPQDRQFILSSKKLLLSDSGFYLCAWSSTGGNQPQHFGDGTRLSIL.

The chain combines TRBV2 with TRBJ2-2; D is possibly TRBD1 or TRBD2 (5 bases each). CDR3 length: 14 amino acids. The ends were cut back, 7 bases at V and 5 bases at J, with 14 bases in the middle. Germline lookup yields CDR1 SNHLY and CDR2 FYNNEI. The CDR3, as DNA: TGTGCCAGCAAGTGGGGGAGAGGTACCGGGGAGCTGTTTTTT. Translated: CASKWGRGTGELFF.

The chain joins TRBV21-1 to TRBJ1-5; the table's D gene call, TRBD1, was not cross checked with the DNA. TRBV21-1 is listed as a pseudogene. The CDR3 spans 15 residues. This CDR3 is CASTLGQSSNQPQHF. The CDR3 DNA reads TGTGCCAGCACCCTAGGACAGTCCAGCAATCAGCCCCAGCATTTT.

The chain is built from TRBV7-2 and TRBJ2-3; the match to TRBD1 covers 7 bases. The junction had 6 bases not matched to a gene; V was cut back by 2 bases and J by 7 bases. This CDR3 has 14 amino acids. Germline V lookup: CDR1 SGHTA, CDR2 FQGNSA. Here the CDR3 reads CASSLTDRDNTQYF. CDR3 coding DNA: TGTGCCAGCAGCTTAACAGACAGGGACAATACGCAGTATTTT.

V is TRBV2 and J is TRBJ1-5; no firm D call. The CDR3 has 13 residues. Per the germline V gene, CDR1 is SNHLY and CDR2 is FYNNEI. The V gene lost 3 bases and the J gene lost 8 bases, with 11 bases spanning the gap. The DNA of the CDR3 is TGTGCCAGCAGTGACTCAGATTTGGAGCCCCAGCATTTT. It yields the protein CASSDSDLEPQHF.

This sequence joins TRBV19 and TRBJ2-7; D possibly corresponds to TRBD2 (5 bases). Trimming removed 6 bases from V and 0 bases from J, with 12 bases in between. Per germline, CDR1 LNHDA and CDR2 SQIVND (reference sequence). The CDR3 loop spans 14 amino acids. DNA of the CDR3: TGTGCCAGTAGCTCTCGAGGGAGCTCCTACGAGCAGTACTTC. This codes for CASSSRGSSYEQYF.

This clone was seen only a few times. This sequence joins TRBV7-2 and TRBJ2-1; D gene ambiguous. Trimming shortened V by 1 base and J by 3 bases, and 7 bases separated the two germline ends. Germline assignment: CDR1 SGHTA and CDR2 FQGNSA. There are 14 residues in the CDR3. The CDR3 DNA reads TGTGCCAGCAGCTTAGAGAACAGCTACAATGAGCAGTTCTTC. Protein product: CASSLENSYNEQFF. Combining the CDR3 with reference TRBV7-2 and TRBJ2-1 gives the whole variable domain GAGVSQSPSNKVTEKGKDVELRCDPISGHTALYWYRQSLGQGLEFLIYFQGNSAPDKSGLPSDRFSAERTGGSVSTLTIQRTQQEDSAVYLCASSLENSYNEQFFGPGTRLTVL.

The chain is built from TRBV5-6 and TRBJ1-2; 7 positions agree with TRBD1. V shed 2 bases, J shed 5 bases, and the junction held 9 bases outside the gene matches. Germline V gene sequence: CDR1 SGHDT, CDR2 YYEEEE. The CDR3 has 15 amino acids. CDR3 amino acids: CASSFSGGTAYGYTF. As DNA, the CDR3 is TGTGCCAGCAGCTTTTCCGGCGGGACAGCTTATGGCTACACCTTC.

This clone has only one observation. The gene calls are TRBV7-8 and TRBJ1-5; a possible D gene is TRBD1 (5 bases). V gave up 4 bases and J gave up 3 bases, with 16 bases separating them. The length of the CDR3 is 16 residues. Per germline, CDR1 SGHVS and CDR2 FQNEAQ. The CDR3 DNA reads TGTGCCAGCAGCTCTCCGGGACGGGGTGTCAATCAGCCCCAGCATTTT. Translated: CASSSPGRGVNQPQHF.

The chain is built from TRBV28 and TRBJ1-2, with 7 bases fitting TRBD1. The V segment lost 3 bases and the J segment 8 bases; nucleotides outside the gene matches: 9. This CDR3 has 14 residues. Germline CDR1 is MDHEN and CDR2 is SYDVKM. DNA of the CDR3: TGTGCCAGCAGTTTGTTACAGGGGTCATGGGGCTACACCTTC. The encoded protein is CASSLLQGSWGYTF.

J is TRBJ2-5 and V is TRBV18, with D perhaps assigned TRBD1 or TRBD2 (5 bases each). The V end lost 3 bases, the J end lost 7 bases, and 18 bases lay between the germline ends. From germline, CDR1 is KGHSH and CDR2 LQKENI. The CDR3 loop spans 15 amino acids. This chain's CDR3 is CASSPPGRTWGTQYF. CDR3 bases: TGTGCCAGCTCACCCCCGGGACGAACTTGGGGGACCCAGTACTTC.

J is TRBJ2-1 and V is TRBV20-1; the D is unclear. Germline CDR1 is DFQATT and CDR2 is SNEGSKA (reference sequence). The CDR3 runs 11 residues. With 2 bases removed from V and 9 bases from J, the gap between germline ends came to 8 bases. In DNA, the CDR3 is TGCAGTGCTAGAACGAGGCCTGAGCAGTTCTTC. It specifies CSARTRPEQFF.

This sequence joins TRBV2 and TRBJ1-5; 7 nucleotides agree with TRBD1. CDR3 length: 16 residues. Germline-derived CDR1 and CDR2 are SNHLY and FYNNEI. V shed 3 bases, J shed 7 bases, and the junction held 12 bases outside the gene matches. The chain's CDR3 is CASSESAAGGIQPQHF. As DNA, the CDR3 is TGTGCCAGCAGTGAGAGTGCGGCAGGGGGTATCCAGCCCCAGCATTTT. Using reference TRBV2 and TRBJ1-5 for the parts outside the CDR3, the full variable domain is EPEVTQTPSHQVTQMGQEVILRCVPISNHLYFYWYRQILGQKVEFLVSFYNNEISEKSEIFDDQFSVERPDGSNFTLKIRSTKLEDSAMYFCASSESAAGGIQPQHFGDGTRLSIL.

The V gene is TRBV10-1, the J gene TRBJ2-7; D tentatively reads TRBD1 or TRBD2 (5 bases each). Germline CDR1 and CDR2: WNHNN and SYGVQD (reference sequence). Trimming removed 1 base at V and 2 bases at J, with 9 bases between. This CDR3 has 14 residues. The CDR3 nucleotides read TGCGCCAGCAGTGAGTATAGGGGACCCTACGAGCAGTACTTC. Amino acid sequence: CASSEYRGPYEQYF.

The chain recombines TRBV5-1 with TRBJ2-3; TRBD1 matches at 9 bases. The CDR3 is 15 residues long. V shed 4 bases and J 4 bases; nucleotides not matched to a gene: 7. CDR1 is SGHRS, CDR2 YFSETQ, per germline. The chain's CDR3 is CASSQQGAEADTQYF. The CDR3 DNA reads as TGCGCCAGCAGCCAACAGGGGGCTGAGGCAGATACGCAGTATTTT.

The chain has TRBV28 and TRBJ2-2, with D uncertain. The CDR3 length is 15 residues. V gave up 5 bases and J gave up 4 bases, with 14 bases separating them. In germline, CDR1 is MDHEN, CDR2 SYDVKM. This CDR3 is CASSRRGPGTGELFF. The CDR3 nucleotides are TGTGCCAGCAGTCGACGTGGTCCGGGCACCGGGGAGCTGTTTTTT.

This chain connects TRBV19 to TRBJ2-1; no reliable D call. The V end lost 7 bases, the J end lost 0 bases, and 13 bases lay between the germline ends. This CDR3 region has 15 residues. Germline assignment: CDR1 LNHDA and CDR2 SQIVND (reference sequence). The CDR3 nucleotides read TGTGCCAGTACCCAAACTATGAGCTCCTACAATGAGCAGTTCTTC. Its translation: CASTQTMSSYNEQFF.

The chain joins TRBV7-2 to TRBJ2-7, with 10 bases that match TRBD2. With V trimmed by 5 bases and J by 6 bases, 7 bases remained unmatched. The CDR3 is 14 amino acids. CDR1 is SGHTA, CDR2 FQGNSA, per germline. CDR3 DNA: TGTGCCAGCAGCACTACGGGACTAGCGTTCGAGCAGTACTTC. Protein product: CASSTTGLAFEQYF.

This clone was recorded only once. The V gene is TRBV27, the J gene TRBJ2-3, with TRBD2 as a possible D gene (7 bases). V gave up 3 bases and J gave up 6 bases, with 13 bases separating them. CDR1 MNHEY and CDR2 SMNVEV come from the germline V gene (reference sequence). CDR3 size: 14 residues. In DNA, the CDR3 is TGTGCCAGCAGTTTGGGGGGGCCGGAGGATACGCAGTATTTT. As protein: CASSLGGPEDTQYF.

This clone was seen a few times. The chain links TRBV29-1 to TRBJ2-2; 8 bases are a match to TRBD1. Trimming took 3 bases from V and 6 from J; bases not matched to a gene: 3. CDR1 and CDR2 from the germline V gene are SQVTM and ANQGSEA. The CDR3 is made up of 13 amino acids. The CDR3 nucleotides read TGCAGCGTTGATGAACAGGGGGCCGGGGAGCTGTTTTTT. Amino acids: CSVDEQGAGELFF.

The count of this clone is one. A far larger clone is just one base off, so this is likely a read error. The chain recombines TRBV7-2 with TRBJ2-3; TRBD2 matches 7 bases. The V segment lost 3 bases and the J segment 1 base; nucleotides outside the gene matches: 1. The CDR3 spans 14 residues. The V gene's germline CDR1 is SGHTA and CDR2 FQGNSA. The CDR3 protein is CASSFTSGTDTQYF. The CDR3 DNA sequence: TGTGCCAGCAGCTTCACTAGCGGCACAGATACGCAGTATTTT.

V gene TRBV5-4 combines with J gene TRBJ1-4; no definite D call. This CDR3 comprises 12 residues. The V gene lost 0 bases and the J gene lost 7 bases, with 4 bases spanning the gap. Germline CDR1 SGHNT, CDR2 YYREEE (reference sequence). CDR3 protein: CASSLDSEKLFF. Here the CDR3 DNA reads TGTGCCAGCAGCTTGGACAGTGAAAAACTGTTTTTT.

J is TRBJ1-2 and V is TRBV7-9; 10 bases agree with TRBD1. The CDR3 totals 17 residues. V dropped 5 bases and J dropped 4; count of bases not matched to a gene: 13. Germline V lookup: CDR1 SEHNR, CDR2 FQNEAQ (reference sequence). In DNA form, the CDR3 reads TGTGCCAGCAGCGACCGGGACAGGGGAGGGGGAAGCTATGGCTACACCTTC. This codes for CASSDRDRGGGSYGYTF.

The chain has TRBV18 and TRBJ2-7; no reliable D call. Trimming took off 2 bases at V and 6 bases at J, with 14 bases between the two ends. The CDR3 extends over 14 amino acids. From germline, CDR1 is KGHSH and CDR2 LQKENI. The CDR3: CASSPDQMVIEQYF. The CDR3 region has the DNA TGTGCCAGCTCACCAGACCAGATGGTCATCGAGCAGTACTTC.

There are a few counts of this clone. This chain uses TRBV2 with TRBJ1-5; D possibly corresponds to TRBD1 (6 bases). Per germline, CDR1 SNHLY and CDR2 FYNNEI. The CDR3 is made up of 14 amino acids. Trimming took off 5 bases at V and 7 bases at J, with 15 bases between the two ends. The CDR3 loop is CASSPTGRGQPQHF. The CDR3 region has the DNA TGTGCCAGCAGTCCTACAGGGAGGGGGCAGCCCCAGCATTTT.